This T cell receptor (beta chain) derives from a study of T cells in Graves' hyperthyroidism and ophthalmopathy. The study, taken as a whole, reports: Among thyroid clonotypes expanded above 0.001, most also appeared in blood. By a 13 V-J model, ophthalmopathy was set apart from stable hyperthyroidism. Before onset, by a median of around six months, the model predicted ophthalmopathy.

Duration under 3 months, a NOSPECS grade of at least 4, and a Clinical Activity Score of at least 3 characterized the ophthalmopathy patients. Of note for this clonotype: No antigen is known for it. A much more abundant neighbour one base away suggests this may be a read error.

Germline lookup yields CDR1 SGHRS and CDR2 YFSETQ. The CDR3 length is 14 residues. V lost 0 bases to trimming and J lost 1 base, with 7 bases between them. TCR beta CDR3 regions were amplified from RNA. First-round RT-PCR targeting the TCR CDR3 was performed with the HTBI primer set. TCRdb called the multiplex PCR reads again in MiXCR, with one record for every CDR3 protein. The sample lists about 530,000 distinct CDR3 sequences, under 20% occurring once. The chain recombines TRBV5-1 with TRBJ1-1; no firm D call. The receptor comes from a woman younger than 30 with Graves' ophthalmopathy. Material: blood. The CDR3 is CASSLVVTNTEAFF. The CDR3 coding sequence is TGCGCCAGCAGCTTGGTAGTGACGAACACTGAAGCTTTCTTT.